These 27 T cell receptor beta chains originate from one sample sequenced in a study of regulatory T cells in long-lasting Graves disease. With iRepertoire HTBI primers and Arm-PCR of CDR3 regions, TCR beta libraries were built. TCRdb recomputed calls from the multiplex PCR reads with MiXCR, one row per CDR3 protein. The sample lists some 430,000 distinct CDR3 sequences; 20% to 25% were seen once. Time point meaning: persistent/refractory GD, antithyroid drugs over 5 years with positive TRAb. From PBMCs, RNA was extracted and then used to make the TCR library. Material: peripheral blood mononuclear cells (PBMCs), obtained when the disease was refractory, from a patient treated with antithyroid drugs. The receptors were gathered from a female donor with Graves disease.

This clonotype has only one observation. This chain connects TRBV7-3 to TRBJ2-3; TRBD2 matches 8 bases. Per germline, CDR1 SGHTA and CDR2 FQGTGA. V shed 2 bases and J 6 bases; nucleotides not matched to a gene: 1. CDR3 length: 13 amino acids. CDR3 amino acids: CASSLEREDTQYF. In DNA form, the CDR3 reads TGTGCCAGCAGCTTAGAGCGGGAGGATACGCAGTATTTT.

The chain joins TRBV13 to TRBJ1-1; 10 bases line up with TRBD1. V gave up 3 bases and J gave up 5 bases; unmatched junction bases: 9. Germline CDR1 PRHDT, CDR2 FYEKMQ (reference sequence). The CDR3 has 16 residues. The CDR3 spells CASSFRQGASKTEAFF. The DNA of the CDR3 is TGTGCCAGCAGCTTCCGACAGGGGGCGAGTAAGACTGAAGCTTTCTTT.

In its sample, this clonotype was seen many times. The chain has TRBV25-1 and TRBJ1-1, with D unclear. The CDR3 spans 14 residues. Germline values: CDR1 MGHDK, CDR2 SYGVNS. Trimming stripped 1 base from V and 6 bases from J, with 12 bases between. The CDR3 loop is CASSELNTLAEAFF. CDR3 coding DNA: TGTGCCAGCAGTGAATTAAACACCCTCGCTGAAGCTTTCTTT.

This chain links TRBV20-1 with TRBJ2-2; possibly TRBD2 for D (6 bases). The CDR3 contains 13 residues. Per germline, CDR1 DFQATT and CDR2 SNEGSKA (reference sequence). V lost 4 bases, J lost 6 bases, and 12 bases lay in between. Here the CDR3 reads CSATGTPSGELFF. The CDR3 DNA reads TGCAGTGCTACCGGGACTCCCTCCGGGGAGCTGTTTTTT.

In this sample, this clonotype turned up a few times. The J gene is TRBJ1-4, the V gene TRBV18, with TRBD1 matching 7 bases. V lost 4 bases and J lost 7; bases outside the gene matches: 9. The CDR3 covers 15 residues. Germline V gene data show CDR1 as KGHSH and CDR2 as LQKENI. The DNA for the CDR3 is TGTGCCAGCTCACTCCACAGGGGCGTTCGTGAAAAACTGTTTTTT. Translation: CASSLHRGVREKLFF. Combining the CDR3 with reference TRBV18 and TRBJ1-4 gives the whole variable domain NAGVMQNPRHLVRRRGQEARLRCSPMKGHSHVYWYRQLPEEGLKFMVYLQKENIIDESGMPKERFSAEFPKEGPSILRIQQVVRGDSAAYFCASSLHRGVREKLFFGSGTQLSVL.

This clonotype occurred many times. This chain joins TRBV6-1 and TRBJ1-2; D perhaps matches TRBD1 (5 bases). V was trimmed by 6 bases and J by 6 bases, leaving 17 bases between them. The CDR3 loop spans 14 amino acids. From germline, CDR1 is MNHNS and CDR2 SASEGT. CDR3 sequence (DNA): TGTGCCAGCAGCCATCCTGGGGGGATAGATGGCTACACCTTC. It is translated as CASSHPGGIDGYTF.

The table lists this clonotype with a few counts. This chain uses TRBV20-1 with TRBJ1-5, with 7 bases fitting TRBD1. Germline lookup yields CDR1 DFQATT and CDR2 SNEGSKA (reference sequence). The CDR3 is 16 residues long. V gave up 2 bases and J gave up 5 bases; unmatched junction bases: 12. The chain's CDR3 is CSARLTGQLPDQPQHF. The DNA of the CDR3 is TGCAGTGCTAGATTGACAGGGCAACTTCCGGATCAGCCCCAGCATTTT.

This clonotype was seen ten or more times. This chain connects TRBV6-1 to TRBJ1-4; 9 bases are shared with TRBD1. V was pared by 5 bases and J by 2 bases, with 12 bases of the junction left unmatched. Germline V gene sequence: CDR1 MNHNS, CDR2 SASEGT. The CDR3 totals 18 residues. CDR3 residues: CASSPGQGKVGTNEKLFF. CDR3 sequence (DNA): TGTGCCAGCAGTCCGGGACAGGGAAAAGTCGGTACTAATGAAAAACTGTTTTTT.

The genes are TRBV5-1 and TRBJ2-7; 8 nucleotides line up with TRBD1. This CDR3 is built from 15 residues. The V and J ends lost 4 bases and 0 bases, in that order; junction bases with no gene match: 6. Germline CDR1 SGHRS, CDR2 YFSETQ. The CDR3: CASSGDRGGSYEQYF. Here the CDR3 DNA reads TGCGCCAGCAGCGGCGACAGGGGAGGCTCCTACGAGCAGTACTTC.

This clonotype was seen only a few times. The chain combines TRBV5-1 with TRBJ2-2; TRBD1 is a possible D gene (6 bases). V dropped 2 bases and J dropped 3 bases, with 14 bases sitting between them. Germline V gene sequence: CDR1 SGHRS, CDR2 YFSETQ. This CDR3 contains 16 residues. CDR3 residues: CASSFLQGRDTGELFF. The CDR3 DNA reads as TGCGCCAGCAGCTTCCTGCAGGGGCGCGACACCGGGGAGCTGTTTTTT.

This clonotype was picked up many times. The rearrangement joins TRBV28 to TRBJ2-5; 7 bases agree with TRBD2. CDR1 MDHEN and CDR2 SYDVKM come from the germline V gene. This CDR3 is 14 amino acids long. V dropped 3 bases and J dropped 5; count of bases not matched to a gene: 6. The CDR3 DNA reads TGTGCCAGCAGTTTTGTAGGGGAGGGGGAGACCCAGTACTTC. The encoded protein is CASSFVGEGETQYF.

This clonotype was seen many times. The DNA of the CDR3 is TGCGCCAGCAGCTGGGACTCTCCGAACACCGGGGAGCTGTTTTTT. The encoded protein is CASSWDSPNTGELFF. The V and J genes are TRBV5-1 and TRBJ2-2; tentative D call: TRBD2 (6 bases). Germline CDR1 reads SGHRS; CDR2 reads YFSETQ. The CDR3 length is 15 residues. Trimming took off 3 bases at V and 0 bases at J, with 9 bases between the two ends.

This clonotype appeared many times. V usage is TRBV28 and J usage is TRBJ2-7; TRBD1 matches at 9 bases. Trimming at V came to 5 bases and at J to 3 bases, leaving 11 bases not matched to a gene. The CDR3 runs to 16 residues. CDR1 MDHEN and CDR2 SYDVKM come from the germline V gene. The CDR3, as DNA: TGTGCCAGCAGTGTCTACCCCCCGGGACAGGGCTACGAGCAGTACTTC. This translates into CASSVYPPGQGYEQYF. Using reference TRBV28 and TRBJ2-7 for the parts outside the CDR3, the full variable domain is DVKVTQSSRYLVKRTGEKVFLECVQDMDHENMFWYRQDPGLGLRLIYFSYDVKMKEKGDIPEGYSVSREKKERFSLILESASTNQTSMYLCASSVYPPGQGYEQYFGPGTRLTVT.

The sample holds many counts of this clonotype. This chain uses TRBV3-1 with TRBJ1-4; D gene uncertain. The ends were cut back, 1 base at V and 5 bases at J, with 8 bases in the middle. Looked up from germline, CDR1 is LGHDT and CDR2 is YNNKEL (reference sequence). The CDR3 totals 14 residues. CDR3 amino acids: CASSQVIGNEKLFF. The CDR3 region has the DNA TGTGCCAGCAGCCAAGTAATTGGGAATGAAAAACTGTTTTTT.

This clonotype was recorded once. This chain connects TRBV7-9 to TRBJ2-7; TRBD2 aligns across 7 bases. The CDR3 has 14 amino acids. V lost 5 bases and J lost 5; bases outside the gene matches: 9. Germline values: CDR1 SEHNR, CDR2 FQNEAQ (reference sequence). This CDR3 is CASSTGLLRDEQYF. The DNA for the CDR3 is TGTGCCAGCAGCACGGGACTACTTCGGGACGAGCAGTACTTC.

In this sample, this clonotype turned up many times. The chain couples TRBV28 to TRBJ2-5; the D gene is possibly TRBD1 (6 bases). With 2 bases removed from V and 5 bases from J, the gap between germline ends came to 12 bases. The CDR3 contains 14 residues. Germline lookup yields CDR1 MDHEN and CDR2 SYDVKM. The chain's CDR3 is CASSLVGGTETQYF. The CDR3 DNA is TGTGCCAGCAGTTTAGTAGGGGGAACGGAGACCCAGTACTTC.

This clonotype turned up a few times. The rearrangement uses TRBV6-1 and TRBJ1-5, with a weak D call TRBD1 (6 bases). The germline V gene encodes CDR1 MNHNS and CDR2 SASEGT. The length of the CDR3 is 17 residues. Trimming stripped 4 bases from V and 0 bases from J, with 16 bases between. This CDR3 is CASSVGRGPHSNQPQHF. The CDR3 bases are TGTGCCAGCAGTGTGGGCAGGGGCCCTCATAGCAATCAGCCCCAGCATTTT.

There are a few counts of this clonotype. This chain links TRBV27 with TRBJ2-7; TRBD2 might be the D (6 bases). The CDR3 has 12 residues. Germline V lookup: CDR1 MNHEY, CDR2 SMNVEV (reference sequence). Trimming left V 6 bases short and J 6 bases short, with 12 bases between. DNA for the CDR3: TGTGCCAGCAGACGGGCGGGGAGCGAGCAGTACTTC. It translates to CASRRAGSEQYF.

The chain is built from TRBV5-5 and TRBJ2-7, with TRBD1 as a possible D gene (5 bases). This CDR3 is built from 14 residues. V lost 4 bases and J 2 bases, leaving 13 bases between the germline ends. Per germline, CDR1 SGHKS and CDR2 YYEKEE (reference sequence). The DNA of the CDR3 is TGTGCCAGCAGCCCAGGGCGCCAGGCCTACGAGCAGTACTTC. Translation gives CASSPGRQAYEQYF.

The DNA of the CDR3 is TGTGCCAGCAGTTACTCGATAGGACAGGGAGTCTACGAGCAGTACTTC. This gives the protein CASSYSIGQGVYEQYF. V usage is TRBV6-2 or TRBV6-3 and J usage is TRBJ2-7; 8 positions match TRBD1. V shed 0 bases and J 3 bases; nucleotides not matched to a gene: 7. The germline gives CDR1 MNHEY, CDR2 SVGEGT. This CDR3 contains 16 residues.

This sequence joins TRBV6-2 or TRBV6-3 and TRBJ1-5; D is possibly TRBD1 (6 bases). The CDR3 sequence is 15 residues long. The ends were cut back, 8 bases at V and 4 bases at J, with 18 bases in the middle. CDR1 is MNHEY, CDR2 SVGEGT, per germline. CDR3 protein: CASGRPTGSNQPQHF. The CDR3 DNA follows: TGTGCCAGCGGAAGACCGACAGGATCAAATCAGCCCCAGCATTTT.

The V and J genes are TRBV7-2 and TRBJ2-2, with D tentatively TRBD1 (5 bases). This CDR3 is 20 amino acids long. CDR1 is SGHTA, CDR2 FQGNSA, per germline. V was cut by 1 base and J by 2 bases, with 23 bases left in between. CDR3 region: CASSLEHVQGRRGNTGELFF. The DNA for the CDR3 is TGTGCCAGCAGCTTAGAGCATGTGCAGGGTCGGCGAGGAAACACCGGGGAGCTGTTTTTT.

This clonotype was counted many times. The chain uses TRBV12-3 or TRBV12-4 and TRBJ1-6; no clear D gene. The CDR3 is 14 residues long. Trimming removed 6 bases from V and 6 bases from J, with 12 bases in between. CDR3 loop: CASSLGPINSPLHF. The CDR3 nucleotides read TGTGCCAGCAGCCTCGGGCCGATTAATTCACCCCTCCACTTT.

A few counts support this clonotype. V and J are TRBV25-1 and TRBJ1-2; D remains ambiguous. V shed 4 bases and J shed 3 bases, with 9 bases lying between them. The length of the CDR3 is 13 residues. Germline loops: CDR1 MGHDK, CDR2 SYGVNS. The CDR3: CASSVGSDYGYTF. The CDR3 nucleotides read TGTGCCAGCAGTGTGGGCAGCGACTATGGCTACACCTTC.

At least ten counts were recorded for this clonotype. The chain carries TRBV28 and TRBJ2-5; TRBD1 agrees at 9 bases. The trim removed 7 bases at V and 5 bases at J, leaving 5 bases unmatched. The CDR3 spans 13 residues. Germline CDR1 MDHEN, CDR2 SYDVKM. The CDR3 region has the DNA TGTGCCAGCACACAGGGGGCTGATGAGACCCAGTACTTC. It translates to CASTQGADETQYF.

In its sample, this clonotype was seen a few times. This chain joins TRBV12-3 or TRBV12-4 and TRBJ1-1, with D maybe TRBD1 (6 bases). Trimming took 7 bases from V and 6 from J, leaving 15 bases between them. The CDR3 runs to 13 residues. CDR3 loop: CASTSEEGAEAFF. The CDR3 coding sequence is TGTGCCAGCACCAGCGAGGAGGGGGCTGAAGCTTTCTTT.

This clonotype was counted only a few times. The chain carries TRBV29-1 and TRBJ2-3, with D possibly TRBD1 on 6 matching bases. This CDR3 comprises 15 residues. Per germline, CDR1 SQVTM and CDR2 ANQGSEA. V was clipped by 4 bases and J by 0 bases, with 14 bases between them. This chain's CDR3 is CSVGLGAYSTDTQYF. Here the CDR3 DNA reads TGCAGCGTTGGATTGGGGGCTTATAGCACAGATACGCAGTATTTT.